This TCR beta chain was retrieved from a study of cytomegalovirus exposure and HLA in healthy donors. The germline CDR1 and CDR2 sequences are KGHSH and LQKENI. Losses at the gene ends were 3 bases for V and 4 bases for J; bases not matched to a gene: 16. This CDR3 contains 19 residues. The PCR was carried out with 60 Vbeta primers and 13 Jbeta primers. Measured with immunoSEQ multiplex PCR; TCRdb has only the in-frame clones, and not every one. The data hold approximately 100,000 clones, with about 85% observed a single time. Sequenced input: PBMCs. The clonotype was recovered from a man between 40 and 49 years old in good health and CMV-seropositive. This sequence joins TRBV18 and TRBJ2-1, with 9 bases that match TRBD2. CDR3 sequence (DNA): TGTGCCAGCTCACCGCGGGGGGGCGTGACCCCAAGCTATTACAATGAGCAGTTCTTC. Protein product: CASSPRGGVTPSYYNEQFF.